Here is one TCR beta chain with its context. At least ten counts were recorded for this clonotype. Its binding antigen is unknown. Base qualities are missing; no much larger clone stands one base away. Lymph node samples were obtained from the axillary draining lymph nodes of breast cancer patients. The entry originates in a study of breast tumors, draining lymph nodes, adjacent tissues (dated by TCRdb to the mid-2010s). About the investigation overall: The study compared TCR beta repertoires across tumor, adjacent nontumor tissue and axillary lymph nodes from breast cancer patients. The study was designed to assess the relationships and possible T-cell exchange between tumor, surrounding tissue and draining lymph node repertoires in human breast cancer.

Cut back by 8 bases and 10 bases, the V and J ends lie 22 bases apart. The CDR3 covers 14 residues, taking in both the cysteine and the phenylalanine. The retained sequence is limited to the CDR3, 42 bases, with the frame set at the first base. Via the germline V gene, CDR1 is SGHRS and CDR2 YFSETQ. Summary of the overall study and its limitations: Rather than being directly demonstrated, the conclusion that tumor T cells originate in lymph nodes was presented as consistent with a hypothesis. The data were judged consistent with most tumor T cells deriving from the lymph node and then expanding within tumor tissue. Tumor and nontumor tissue repertoires were significantly more similar in luminal-like than in basal-like breast cancer. Tumor T-cell repertoires showed less diversity than lymph node repertoires and more diversity than nontumor tissue repertoires, and tumor T-cell repertoires showed preferential V and J gene usage.

For sequencing, an Illumina HiSeq 2000 was employed. Multiplex PCR amplification was used to generate the TCR beta chain libraries. High-throughput sequencing was used to analyze the amplified TCR beta chain products. TCRdb redid the processing of the public reads, applying fastp at Q25 and MiXCR, and retained in-frame beta chains. Rows matching on CDR3 protein sequence are summarized as one entry with the most common DNA and genes. The sample table contains about 230,000 distinct CDR3 sequences; only one count was recorded for approximately 31% of them. Approximately 1.4% of the sample belongs to the ten largest clones.

The chain is made from TRBV5-1 and TRBJ2-1, with a weak D call of TRBD1 (6 bases match). The TCR sequence derives from a female donor with breast cancer. Some clones in this sample may be carry-over from other donors' samples. Sample: axillary lymph node tissue. The DNA is TGCGCCAGTACACCCAGGGGAAGTTCCGTGGAGCAGTTCTTC. This translates into CASTPRGSSVEQFF.